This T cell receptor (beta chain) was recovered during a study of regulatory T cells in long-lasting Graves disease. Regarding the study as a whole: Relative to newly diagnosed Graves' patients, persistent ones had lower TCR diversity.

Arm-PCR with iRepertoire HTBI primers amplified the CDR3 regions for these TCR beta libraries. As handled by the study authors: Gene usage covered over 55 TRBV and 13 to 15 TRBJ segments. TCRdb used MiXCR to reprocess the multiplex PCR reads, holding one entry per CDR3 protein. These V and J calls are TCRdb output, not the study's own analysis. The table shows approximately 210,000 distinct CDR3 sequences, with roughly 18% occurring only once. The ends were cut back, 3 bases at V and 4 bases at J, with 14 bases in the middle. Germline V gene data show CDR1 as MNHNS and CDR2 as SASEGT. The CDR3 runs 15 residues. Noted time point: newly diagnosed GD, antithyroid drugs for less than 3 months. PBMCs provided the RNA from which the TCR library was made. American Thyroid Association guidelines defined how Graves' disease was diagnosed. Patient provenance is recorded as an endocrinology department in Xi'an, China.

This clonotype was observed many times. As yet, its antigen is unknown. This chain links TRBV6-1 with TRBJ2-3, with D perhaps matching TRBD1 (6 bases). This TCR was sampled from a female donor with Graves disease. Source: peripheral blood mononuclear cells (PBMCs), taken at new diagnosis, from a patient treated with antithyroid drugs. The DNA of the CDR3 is TGTGCCAGCAGTGATTGGGACAACCCATCAGATACGCAGTATTTT. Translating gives CASSDWDNPSDTQYF.